One and the same sample provided the 8 T cell receptor beta chains below, sequenced in a study of blood T cells in healthy people across ages. Alongside a J-beta primer mix, a sample-barcoded 5' primer served in a second PCR lasting about 7 to 12 cycles. Via MiXCR, TCRdb re-called the 5' RACE reads, giving one row per CDR3 protein. The table has approximately 810,000 distinct CDR3 sequences, 29% seen once; the top ten hold approximately 15%. Input material: blood. The receptors originated from an elderly woman in good health.

This clonotype was picked up many times. The chain recombines TRBV7-2 with TRBJ2-7; D is unclear. Between the trimmed V and J ends, which lost 3 bases and 5 bases, there was a span of 8 bases. From germline, CDR1 is SGHTA and CDR2 FQGNSA. This CDR3 is 12 amino acids long. The CDR3 here is CASSFNVNEQYF. In DNA form, the CDR3 reads TGTGCCAGCAGCTTCAATGTAAACGAGCAGTACTTC.

This clonotype was found a few times. A single base separates this from a much larger clone, so it may be a read error. The V gene is TRBV6-2 or TRBV6-3, the J gene TRBJ2-7; the match to TRBD2 covers 12 bases. The CDR3 runs 16 residues. Germline CDR1 is MNHEY and CDR2 is SVGEGT. CDR3 protein: CAGSRTSGVLSYEQYF. CDR3 nucleotide sequence: TGTGCCGGCAGCCGGACTAGCGGGGTTCTCTCCTACGAGCAGTACTTC.

Notes on this clonotype: With a much larger clone just one base away, this may be a read error. The chain has TRBV25-1 and TRBJ1-2; D perhaps matches TRBD1 (5 bases). The CDR3 is made up of 14 amino acids. The ends were cut back, 2 bases at V and 6 bases at J, with 13 bases in the middle. Germline V gene sequence: CDR1 MGHDK, CDR2 SYGVNS. DNA for the CDR3: TGTGCCAGCAGTGAAAACGGGGCCTGCAATGGCTACACCTTC. As protein: CASSENGACNGYTF.

With regard to this clonotype: With a much larger clone just one base away, this may be a read error. The DNA for the CDR3 is TGCAGTGCAGGACGGGATGAGCAGTTCTTC. It is translated as CSAGRDEQFF. The V and J genes are TRBV20-1 and TRBJ2-1; D call uncertain. The CDR3 is 10 residues long. The germline V and J ends were trimmed by 6 bases and 8 bases, with 8 bases remaining between them. The V gene's germline CDR1 is DFQATT and CDR2 SNEGSKA (reference sequence).

This chain links TRBV7-2 with TRBJ2-1; D is possibly TRBD1 (6 bases). This CDR3 comprises 15 residues. V was trimmed by 0 bases and J by 9 bases, leaving 15 bases between them. CDR1 and CDR2 from the germline V gene are SGHTA and FQGNSA. In nucleotides, the CDR3 is TGTGCCAGCAGCTTAGCTGGGGGCTCAGGCCGTGAGCAGTTCTTC. Protein product: CASSLAGGSGREQFF.

CDR3 sequence: CAIRKDRGYYNEQFF. The CDR3 DNA follows: TGTGCCATCAGGAAAGACAGGGGATATTACAATGAGCAGTTCTTC. This chain connects TRBV10-3 to TRBJ2-1; 8 bases match TRBD1. The CDR3 is made up of 15 amino acids. V dropped 6 bases and J dropped 4; count of bases not matched to a gene: 8. In germline, CDR1 is ENHRY, CDR2 SYGVKD.

As for this clonotype: This may arise from a read error, as a much more abundant clone is one base away. J is TRBJ1-1 and V is TRBV6-5, with D possibly being TRBD1 (5 bases). The CDR3 runs 13 residues. Germline V gene sequence: CDR1 MNHEY, CDR2 SVGAGI. Trimming shortened V by 6 bases and J by 6 bases, and 14 bases separated the two germline ends. This CDR3 is CASSPGSGSEAFF. Written as DNA, the CDR3 is TGTGCCAGCAGCCCAGGGTCAGGGTCTGAAGCTTTCTTT.

The chain joins TRBV20-1 to TRBJ1-2; a possible D gene is TRBD1 (5 bases). V lost 6 bases, J lost 3 bases, and 11 bases lay in between. The germline CDR1 and CDR2 sequences are DFQATT and SNEGSKA (reference sequence). The CDR3 sequence is 12 residues long. The CDR3 region is CSAQAGDYGYTF. Here the CDR3 DNA reads TGCAGTGCGCAGGCGGGGGACTATGGCTACACCTTC.